Below, one TCR beta chain is given with its context. Treatment given: oral pan-JAK inhibitor, 5-10 mg twice daily. The length of the CDR3 is 12 residues. V lost 4 bases, J lost 8 bases, and 11 bases lay in between. CDR1 MNHNS and CDR2 SASEGT come from the germline V gene. The record originates from a study of CD8+ T cells in alopecia areata. Study-level background: Using the percentage of affected scalp area, treated patients' severity was scored.

Sequencing templates came from extracted RNA that was reverse transcribed into cDNA. Clones were read by immunoSEQ multiplex PCR, and TCRdb kept only the in-frame ones, dropping some. The profile shows around 100,000 clones, 56% of them singletons. The specimen comprised CD4+ T cells sorted from blood, sampled at week 24, from a patient treated with tofacitinib. The origin of this receptor is a human donor with alopecia areata. This sequence joins TRBV6-1 and TRBJ1-2; D is unresolved. In DNA form, the CDR3 reads TGTGCCAGCAGTGGGGTCTCGGAGGGCTACACCTTC. Translation gives CASSGVSEGYTF.